These 13 T cell receptor beta chains came from one sample sequenced in a study of tissue T cells after allogeneic stem cell transplantation. Time point reported: mouse harvest day 7 after allogeneic transplant. Mouse grafts combined 10^7 T-cell-depleted bone marrow cells with 10^6 splenic CD5+ T cells. The protocol was immunoSEQ multiplex PCR, while the TCRdb copy is restricted to in-frame clones and leaves out a portion. The table lists about 7,400 clones, 50% to 55% of them singletons. The sequencing sample was made of gut tissue. The source is a female BALB/c mouse given C57BL/6 T cells with graft-versus-host disease after an allogeneic hematopoietic cell transplant.

A remark on this clone: Gene names and germline match the mouse. The CDR3 end lies 1 residue beyond the end of the read and is filled in from the germline J gene. V is TRBV31 and J is TRBJ2-2, with D perhaps matching TRBD1 (7 bases). The CDR3 length is 16 residues. Germline V gives CDR1 GKSSPN, CDR2 SITVG. V was pared by 0 bases and J by 2 bases, with 13 bases between. The CDR3 region is CAWSLGAGGNTGQLYF. The sequenced part of the CDR3 DNA is TGTGCCTGGAGTCTAGGGGCAGGGGGGAACACCGGGCAGCTCTAC. Filled out from reference TRBV31 and TRBJ2-2, the complete variable domain reads AQTIHQWPVAEIKAVGSPLSLGCTIKGKSSPNLYWYWQATGGTLQQLFYSITVGQVESVVQLNLSASRPKDDQFILSTEKLLLSHSGFYLCAWSLGAGGNTGQLYFGEGSKLTVL.

As regards this clone: These gene names are mouse names. The missing CDR3 end, 1 residue past where the read stops, is filled in from the germline J gene. The rearrangement uses TRBV12-2 and TRBJ2-5, with TRBD2 identical over 9 bases. Trimming removed 0 bases from V and 6 bases from J; junction bases left unmatched: 6. Per the germline V gene, CDR1 is SGHLS and CDR2 is HYDKME. This CDR3 spans 15 amino acids. Partial CDR3 DNA: TGTGCCAGCTCTCTCGATTGGGGGGGCGACGACACCCAGTAC. Translation: CASSLDWGGDDTQY. The full CDR3 sequence reads CASSLDWGGDDTQYF.

Judged by abundance, this clone is medium-sized. All gene names here are mouse names. The observed sequence ends 1 residue before the CDR3 terminus, with the missing tail filled in from the germline J gene. The chain carries TRBV13-1 and TRBJ1-5; possibly TRBD1 for D (5 bases). The V end was cut by 0 bases, the J end by 0 bases, with 7 bases between. This CDR3 region has 15 residues. CDR1 and CDR2 (germline): NSHNY, SYGAGN. The CDR3 is CASSDGTSNNQAPLF. The sequenced CDR3 bases are TGTGCCAGCAGTGATGGGACAAGTAACAACCAGGCTCCGCTT.

For this clone: Each gene name is a mouse one. The read finishes 1 residue shy of the CDR3 end, and the germline J gene is used to complete it. This chain joins TRBV3 and TRBJ2-5, with TRBD1 matching 10 bases. CDR3 length: 14 residues. Germline V CDR1 and CDR2: SNHLY, FYNGKV (reference sequence). V lost 3 bases, J lost 6 bases, and 3 bases stayed unmatched. This CDR3 is CASSLTGGGDTQYF. Partial CDR3 DNA: TGTGCCAGCAGCTTGACAGGGGGCGGCGACACCCAGTAC.

About this clone itself: Gene names and germline match the mouse. The CDR3 extends 1 residue past the end of the read, so its final part is completed from the germline J gene. V usage is TRBV13-3 and J usage is TRBJ1-2; a weak D match, TRBD1 (5 bases). The germline V gene encodes CDR1 NNHDY and CDR2 SYVADS. There are 14 residues in the CDR3. The V gene lost 1 base and the J gene lost 2 bases, with 9 bases spanning the gap. CDR3 in amino acids: CASSDRGRNSDYTF. CDR3 DNA (partial): TGTGCCAGCAGTGATAGGGGAAGGAACTCCGACTACACC.

Concerning this clone: The genes and germline here are from mouse. The sequenced part of the CDR3 DNA is TGTGCCAGCGGTGAAAGGGACAGGGCTGGAAATACGCTCTAT. Protein product: CASGERDRAGNTLY. The full CDR3 is CASGERDRAGNTLYF. The chain combines TRBV13-2 with TRBJ1-3; 9 bases align to TRBD1. The read ends 1 residue before the CDR3 terminus; that terminus is restored from the germline J gene. This CDR3 comprises 15 residues. After removal of 2 bases from V and 2 bases from J, the junction contained 2 bases not matched to a gene. CDR1 is NNHNN, CDR2 SYGAGS, per germline (reference sequence).

This clone has just a few counts. Gene names refer to mouse genes. The read stops 1 residue short of the end of the CDR3; the missing end is completed from the germline J gene. The V gene is TRBV26, the J gene TRBJ1-1, with D unresolved. Germline CDR1 KGHPV, CDR2 FQNQEV (reference sequence). This CDR3 contains 12 residues. V was cut by 2 bases and J by 8 bases, with 9 bases left in between. The CDR3 bases that were read are TGTGCCAGCAGTCTGGAGGTTTCTGAAGTCTTC. Translation: CASSLEVSEVF. The entire CDR3 protein is CASSLEVSEVFF.

This clone was seen a few times. Here the gene names and germline are mouse. The read terminates 1 residue ahead of where the CDR3 ends, so the germline J gene completes it. The chain links TRBV26 to TRBJ2-3; D is undetermined. The CDR3 sequence is 12 residues long. Trimming took off 4 bases at V and 6 bases at J, with 8 bases between the two ends. Germline CDR1 KGHPV, CDR2 FQNQEV (reference sequence). CDR3: CASSRYSETLYF. Incomplete CDR3 DNA: TGTGCCAGCAGTCGCTACAGCGAAACGCTGTAT. The whole variable domain, remainder taken from reference TRBV26 and TRBJ2-3, is NSKVIQTPRYLVKGQGQKAKMRCIPEKGHPVVFWYQQNKNNEFKFLINFQNQEVLQQIDMTEKRFSAECPSNSPCSLEIQSSEAGDSALYLCASSRYSETLYFGSGTRLTVL.

Concerning this clone itself: Gene names are the mouse ones. The read finishes 1 residue shy of the CDR3 end, and the germline J gene is used to complete it. The genes are TRBV13-2 and TRBJ2-1; 13 nucleotides match TRBD2. The CDR3 is made up of 16 amino acids. V dropped 5 bases and J dropped 0; count of bases not matched to a gene: 2. Per the germline V gene, CDR1 is NNHNN and CDR2 is SYGAGS (reference sequence). The CDR3 bases that were read are TGTGCCAGCGGCGGGGACTGGGGGGGTAACTATGCTGAGCAGTTC. It yields the protein CASGGDWGGNYAEQF. In full, the CDR3 reads CASGGDWGGNYAEQFF.

There are a few counts of this clone. The gene names given are mouse names. Read coverage stops 1 residue before the CDR3 terminus; the germline J gene supplies the remainder. The V gene is TRBV13-1, the J gene TRBJ1-4; possibly TRBD1 for D (6 bases). Germline values: CDR1 NSHNY, CDR2 SYGAGN. Trimming removed 5 bases from V and 4 bases from J, with 9 bases in between. The CDR3 has 13 amino acids. The CDR3 sequence: CASRRDNNERLFF. The CDR3 bases that were read are TGTGCCAGCAGAAGGGACAACAACGAAAGATTATTT. Full variable domain (outside the CDR3, taken from reference TRBV13-1 and TRBJ1-4): EAAVTQSPRNKVTVTGGNVTLSCRQTNSHNYMYWYRQDTGHGLRLIHYSYGAGNLRIGDVPDGYKATRTTQEDFFLLLELASPSQTSLYFCASRRDNNERLFFGHGTKLSVL.

This clone was detected only a few times. Mouse gene names and germline throughout. The sequenced fragment ends 1 residue before the CDR3 boundary, so the rest is inferred from the germline J gene. The chain carries TRBV26 and TRBJ2-1; 8 bases are shared with TRBD2. Germline CDR1 and CDR2: KGHPV and FQNQEV (reference sequence). J gave up 0 bases and V 3 bases, and 4 bases lay outside the gene matches. CDR3 length: 16 residues. The CDR3 spells CASSLTGGYNYAEQFF. CDR3 DNA, as far as it was read: TGTGCCAGCAGTCTTACTGGGGGCTATAACTATGCTGAGCAGTTC. Looking up the rest from reference TRBV26 and TRBJ2-1 gives the full variable domain: NSKVIQTPRYLVKGQGQKAKMRCIPEKGHPVVFWYQQNKNNEFKFLINFQNQEVLQQIDMTEKRFSAECPSNSPCSLEIQSSEAGDSALYLCASSLTGGYNYAEQFFGPGTRLTVL.

This clone has just a few counts. Each gene name is a mouse one. From the germline J gene comes the end of the CDR3, since the read stops 1 residue before it. The V and J genes are TRBV20 and TRBJ1-2, with D maybe TRBD1 (6 bases). V lost 0 bases and J 4 bases, leaving 12 bases between the germline ends. There are 14 residues in the CDR3. CDR1 GFQATS and CDR2 STVNSAI come from the germline V gene. This chain's CDR3 is CGARETGGGSDYTF. The CDR3 bases that were read are TGTGGTGCTAGGGAGACAGGAGGGGGCTCCGACTACACC.

The sample holds a few counts of this clone. Mouse names are used for the genes. The missing CDR3 end, 1 residue past where the read stops, is filled in from the germline J gene. The identical CDR3 is also encoded by other nucleotide sequences in the sample. The J gene is TRBJ2-2, the V gene TRBV19; a weak D match, TRBD2 (5 bases). The V end lost 4 bases, the J end lost 4 bases, and 11 bases lay between the germline ends. The CDR3 runs 14 residues. Germline V lookup: CDR1 FNHDT, CDR2 SITEND (reference sequence). CDR3 DNA, as far as it was read: TGTGCCAGCAGTGCCCGGCTGGGCACCGGGCAGCTCTAC. Its protein is CASSARLGTGQLY. The complete CDR3 sequence is CASSARLGTGQLYF.